These 9 T cell receptor beta chains came from one sample sequenced in a study of cytomegalovirus exposure and HLA in healthy donors (dated by TCRdb to about 2017). Libraries were built with the immunoSEQ multiplex PCR assay. Not all clones reach the TCRdb copy of this immuneACCESS table, which keeps in-frame sequences only. Checked studies attribute under half of the gap to unresolved V genes and leave the rest unexplained. In all, the sample holds approximately 300,000 clones, and 80% to 90% of those were seen once. Over 0.8% of the sample goes to the ten largest clones. Sequencing was performed on PBMCs. These receptors were taken from a woman aged 18-29 years in good health and CMV-seronegative.

The rearrangement links TRBV9 to TRBJ2-5; D is possibly TRBD1 (6 bases). CDR1 SGDLS and CDR2 YYNGEE come from the germline V gene. V lost 1 base, J lost 9 bases, and 13 bases lay in between. The CDR3 has 13 residues. CDR3 amino acids: CASSVKQGRAQYF. The CDR3, as DNA: TGTGCCAGCAGCGTAAAACAGGGACGGGCCCAGTACTTC.

The V call is TRBV7-9, the J call TRBJ2-1; 12 bases fit TRBD2. The V segment lost 5 bases and the J segment 6 bases; nucleotides outside the gene matches: 11. Per the germline V gene, CDR1 is SEHNR and CDR2 is FQNEAQ (reference sequence). The CDR3 loop spans 17 amino acids. The CDR3 region has the DNA TGTGCCAGCAGCCCGCAGACTAGCGGGAGTCAAGGCAATGAGCAGTTCTTC. This translates into CASSPQTSGSQGNEQFF.

The chain employs TRBV7-2 and TRBJ2-7; perhaps TRBD2 as D (5 bases). Trimming removed 1 base at V and 3 bases at J, with 19 bases between. The CDR3 consists of 17 residues. The V gene's germline CDR1 is SGHTA and CDR2 FQGNSA. This CDR3 reads CASSLVRENSRFYEQYF. Here the CDR3 DNA reads TGTGCCAGCAGCTTAGTACGGGAAAACAGCCGCTTCTACGAGCAGTACTTC. Variable domain in full (rest from reference TRBV7-2 and TRBJ2-7): GAGVSQSPSNKVTEKGKDVELRCDPISGHTALYWYRQSLGQGLEFLIYFQGNSAPDKSGLPSDRFSAERTGGSVSTLTIQRTQQEDSAVYLCASSLVRENSRFYEQYFGPGTRLTVT.

The chain has TRBV2 and TRBJ2-7, with 9 bases that match TRBD1. J gave up 0 bases and V 6 bases, and 3 bases lay outside the gene matches. Looked up from germline, CDR1 is SNHLY and CDR2 is FYNNEI. This CDR3 is 14 amino acids long. The CDR3 bases are TGTGCCAGCAGGGACAGGGGATACTCCTACGAGCAGTACTTC. This sequence encodes CASRDRGYSYEQYF. The full variable domain, in which reference TRBV2 and TRBJ2-7 provide the parts outside the CDR3, is EPEVTQTPSHQVTQMGQEVILRCVPISNHLYFYWYRQILGQKVEFLVSFYNNEISEKSEIFDDQFSVERPDGSNFTLKIRSTKLEDSAMYFCASRDRGYSYEQYFGPGTRLTVT.

The chain joins TRBV11-2 to TRBJ1-2; 8 bases map to TRBD1. CDR1 SGHAT and CDR2 FQNNGV come from the germline V gene. The CDR3 spans 16 residues. With V trimmed by 0 bases and J by 4 bases, 7 bases remained unmatched. The CDR3 protein is CASSLDGQGAVYGYTF. The DNA of the CDR3 is TGTGCCAGCAGCTTAGATGGGCAGGGGGCGGTCTATGGCTACACCTTC.

This clone was counted many times. The chain is built from TRBV14 and TRBJ2-1; TRBD2 matches 8 bases. V gave up 3 bases and J gave up 9 bases; unmatched junction bases: 13. Per germline, CDR1 SGHDN and CDR2 FVKESK. This CDR3 is 16 amino acids long. CDR3 residues: CASSQKDPRLASEQFF. DNA of the CDR3: TGTGCCAGCAGCCAGAAAGACCCACGACTAGCGAGTGAGCAGTTCTTC.

The chain combines TRBV27 with TRBJ2-7, with D perhaps matching TRBD2 (6 bases). Trimming pared 6 bases from V and 3 bases from J, leaving 18 bases between. The CDR3 length is 15 residues. The V gene's germline CDR1 is MNHEY and CDR2 SMNVEV (reference sequence). The chain's CDR3 is CASSTRSGGDYEQYF. Here the CDR3 DNA reads TGTGCCAGCAGCACGAGGAGCGGAGGGGACTACGAGCAGTACTTC.

This chain uses TRBV19 with TRBJ2-7; 11 nucleotides align to TRBD1. The CDR3 is made up of 17 amino acids. CDR1 and CDR2 (germline): LNHDA, SQIVND (reference sequence). V dropped 3 bases and J dropped 2; count of bases not matched to a gene: 9. The CDR3 sequence is CASSMEGQGAFTYEQYF. Here the CDR3 DNA reads TGTGCCAGTAGTATGGAAGGACAGGGGGCCTTCACCTACGAGCAGTACTTC. The complete variable domain, with remaining parts taken from reference TRBV19 and TRBJ2-7, reads DGGITQSPKYLFRKEGQNVTLSCEQNLNHDAMYWYRQDPGQGLRLIYYSQIVNDFQKGDIAEGYSVSREKKESFPLTVTSAQKNPTAFYLCASSMEGQGAFTYEQYFGPGTRLTVT.

The rearrangement links TRBV6-5 to TRBJ1-2; no firm D call. Germline values: CDR1 MNHEY, CDR2 SVGAGI. The CDR3 extends over 14 amino acids. Trimming pared 0 bases from V and 2 bases from J, leaving 7 bases between. CDR3 residues: CASSYSDTNYGYTF. The CDR3, as DNA: TGTGCCAGCAGTTACTCTGACACCAACTATGGCTACACCTTC.